A selection of T cell receptor beta chains follows, all from one sample in a study of identical twins. TCRdb called the 5' RACE reads again in MiXCR, with one record for every CDR3 protein. The profile shows 450,000 to 650,000 distinct CDR3 sequences, roughly 15% of them singletons. These data are also associated with another study on yellow fever vaccine responses in identical twins.

The sample taken for sequencing was CD4+ T cells sorted from blood. The receptors here all came from a woman aged 18-29 years in good health. Each CDR3 is given with its conserved first and last residue. The D gene is left open where the match is weak. Some rows mark clone size as missing; the rest say once, few, many or name a class of expanded clone.

V	D	J	size	DNA	CDR3
TRBV6-2/TRBV6-3	-	TRBJ2-1	-	TGTGCCAGCAGAGAACTAGCCTATGTCCCCTACAATGAGCAGTTCTTC	CASRELAYVPYNEQFF
TRBV29-1	-	TRBJ2-5	many	TGCAGCGTTGGTGGGATTGGAGGCCAAGAGACCCAGTACTTC	CSVGGIGGQETQYF
TRBV7-9	-	TRBJ2-7	-	TGTGCCAGCAGCTGGGACCGCCTTACGTACGAGCAGTACTTC	CASSWDRLTYEQYF
TRBV12-3/TRBV12-4	-	TRBJ2-3	few	TGTGCCAGCAAAGGGCGGGGTTCCAATACGCAGTATTTT	CASKGRGSNTQYF
TRBV7-7	-	TRBJ2-1	few	TGTGCCAGCAGCCTTAATACGGCCCCCTACAATGAGCAGTTCTTC	CASSLNTAPYNEQFF
TRBV20-1	-	TRBJ2-7	few	TGCAGTGCTAGAGATCCCGGAAAACCCTACGAGCAGTACTTC	CSARDPGKPYEQYF
TRBV2	-	TRBJ1-5	few	TGTGCCAGCAAGGGGGTCGGCAATCAGCCCCAGCATTTT	CASKGVGNQPQHF
TRBV4-1	TRBD2	TRBJ2-5	-	TGCGCCAGCAGCCCTCTGGCAGAGCGGGAGCACCAAGAGACCCAGTACTTC	CASSPLAEREHQETQYF
TRBV12-3/TRBV12-4	-	TRBJ2-3	many	TGTGCTTCCGGTTACACAGATACGCAGTATTTT	CASGYTDTQYF
TRBV9	-	TRBJ2-3	-	TGTGCCAGCAGCAGGGGGGGTAGTCTGTTGGGGGCAGATACGCAGTATTTT	CASSRGGSLLGADTQYF